This T cell receptor (beta chain) is drawn from a study of beta chain features in type 1 diabetes. Sequenced material consisted of expressed TCRB transcripts (all of the isolated RNA was reverse transcribed). Assay: immunoSEQ multiplex PCR; the TCRdb copy retains only in-frame clones and omits some. This sample has roughly 450,000 clones, with more than 11% found just once. Study-level results: It was among patients, rather than healthy donors, that naive, central memory and Treg TCRB repertoires appeared more similar.

Notes on this clone: Antigen: not known.

CDR3 size: 14 residues. Germline loops: CDR1 SGHRS, CDR2 YFSETQ. V was shortened by 4 bases and J by 4 bases, with 14 bases between the two germline ends. The authors sorted CD4+ naive, central memory, regulatory and stem cell-like memory cells via CD45RO/CCR7/CD25/CD127/CD95/CD27. This clonotype originated in a man aged 25 to 40 in good health. This rearrangement joins TRBV5-1 to TRBJ1-2, with D possibly TRBD1 on 5 matching bases. Sequencing was carried out using naive CD4+ T cells from blood. The CDR3 bases are TGCGCCAGCAGCCAGGGCAGGGAATCCTATGGCTACACCTTC. Amino acid sequence: CASSQGRESYGYTF.